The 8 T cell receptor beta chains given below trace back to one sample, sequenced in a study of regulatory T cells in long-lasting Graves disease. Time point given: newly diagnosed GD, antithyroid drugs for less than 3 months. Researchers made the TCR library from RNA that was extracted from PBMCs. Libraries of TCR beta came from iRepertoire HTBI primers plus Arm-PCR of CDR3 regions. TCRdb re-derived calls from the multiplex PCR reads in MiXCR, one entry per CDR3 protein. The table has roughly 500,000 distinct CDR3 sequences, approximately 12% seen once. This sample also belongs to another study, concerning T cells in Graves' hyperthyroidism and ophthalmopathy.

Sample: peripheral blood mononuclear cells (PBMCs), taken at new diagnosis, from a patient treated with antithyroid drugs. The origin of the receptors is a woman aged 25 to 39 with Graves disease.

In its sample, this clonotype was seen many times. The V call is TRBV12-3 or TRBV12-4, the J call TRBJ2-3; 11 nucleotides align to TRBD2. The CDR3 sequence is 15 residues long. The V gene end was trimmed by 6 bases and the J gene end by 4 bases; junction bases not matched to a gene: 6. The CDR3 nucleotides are TGTGCCAGCAGCCATAGCGGGAGGGCCGCAGATACGCAGTATTTT. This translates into CASSHSGRAADTQYF.

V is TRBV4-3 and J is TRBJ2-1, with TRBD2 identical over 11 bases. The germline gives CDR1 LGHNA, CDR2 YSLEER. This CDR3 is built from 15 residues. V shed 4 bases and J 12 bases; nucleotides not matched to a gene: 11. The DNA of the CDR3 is TGCGCCAGCAGCCCCGGGCTAGCGGGAGGAGGAGGGCAGTTCTTC. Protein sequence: CASSPGLAGGGGQFF.

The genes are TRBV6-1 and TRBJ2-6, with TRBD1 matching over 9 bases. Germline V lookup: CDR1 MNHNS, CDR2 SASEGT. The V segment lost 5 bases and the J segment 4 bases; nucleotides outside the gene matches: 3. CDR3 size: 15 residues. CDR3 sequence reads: CASSTGGEGANVLTF. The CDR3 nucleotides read TGTGCCAGCAGTACAGGGGGCGAAGGGGCCAACGTCCTGACTTTC.

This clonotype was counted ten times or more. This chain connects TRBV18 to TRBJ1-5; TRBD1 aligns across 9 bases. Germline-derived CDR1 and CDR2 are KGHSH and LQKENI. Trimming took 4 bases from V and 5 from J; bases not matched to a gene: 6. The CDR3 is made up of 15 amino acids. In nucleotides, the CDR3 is TGTGCCAGCTCACAAACACGGGACAGGGATCAGCCCCAGCATTTT. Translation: CASSQTRDRDQPQHF. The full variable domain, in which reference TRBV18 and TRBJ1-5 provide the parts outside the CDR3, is NAGVMQNPRHLVRRRGQEARLRCSPMKGHSHVYWYRQLPEEGLKFMVYLQKENIIDESGMPKERFSAEFPKEGPSILRIQQVVRGDSAAYFCASSQTRDRDQPQHFGDGTRLSIL.

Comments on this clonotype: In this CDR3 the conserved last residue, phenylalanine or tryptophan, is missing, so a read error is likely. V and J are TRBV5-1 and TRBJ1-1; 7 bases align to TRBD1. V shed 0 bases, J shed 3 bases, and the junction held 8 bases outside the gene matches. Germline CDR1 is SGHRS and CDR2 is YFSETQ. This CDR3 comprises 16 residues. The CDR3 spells CASSLEVHRGYTEAFS. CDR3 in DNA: TGCGCCAGCAGCTTGGAGGTTCACAGGGGATACACTGAAGCTTTCTCT.

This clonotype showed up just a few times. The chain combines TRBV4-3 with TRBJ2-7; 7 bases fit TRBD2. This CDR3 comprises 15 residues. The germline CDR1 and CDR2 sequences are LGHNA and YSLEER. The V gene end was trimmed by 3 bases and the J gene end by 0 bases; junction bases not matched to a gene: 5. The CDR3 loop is CASSHLIAGSYEQYF. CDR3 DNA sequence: TGCGCCAGCAGCCACTTAATAGCGGGCTCCTACGAGCAGTACTTC.

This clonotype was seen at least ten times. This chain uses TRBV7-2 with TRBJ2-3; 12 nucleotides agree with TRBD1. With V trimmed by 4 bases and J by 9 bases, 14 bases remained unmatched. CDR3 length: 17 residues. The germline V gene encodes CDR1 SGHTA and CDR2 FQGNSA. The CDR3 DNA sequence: TGTGCCAGCAGCTCGTCCCGGGACAGGGGGCAGAGGCGGACGCAGTATTTT. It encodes CASSSSRDRGQRRTQYF.

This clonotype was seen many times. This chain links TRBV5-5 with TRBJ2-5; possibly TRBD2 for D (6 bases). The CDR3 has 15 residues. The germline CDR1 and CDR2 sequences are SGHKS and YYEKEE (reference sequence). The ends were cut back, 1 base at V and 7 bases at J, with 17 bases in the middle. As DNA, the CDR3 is TGTGCCAGCAGCTTGTCTTCCGGGGGATCTGGGACCCAGTACTTC. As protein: CASSLSSGGSGTQYF.